This TCR beta chain was retrieved from a study of T cell repertoires in cytomegalovirus infection. About the study: Through public TCR beta signatures, both CMV infection and matching HLA type were indicated. Study-level points and caveats: Cumulative frequency of public TCR beta families picked out carriers of CMV plus the relevant HLA. Dominating the ex vivo response were TCR beta clonotypes that were CMV-specific and HLA-C-restricted.

On this clonotype: The antigen is not known.

This CDR3 spans 13 amino acids. Germline lookup yields CDR1 SGHNT and CDR2 YENEEA. V was shortened by 1 base and J by 7 bases, with 8 bases between the two germline ends. Using its own MiXCR run on the reads, TCRdb lists one record per CDR3 protein. The repertoire consists of 150,000 to 200,000 distinct CDR3 sequences, with about 21% occurring once and the leading ten covering approximately 3%. The clonotype was recovered from a human donor in good health (CMV status not recorded). Some clones in this sample may be carry-over from other donors' samples. This chain joins TRBV11-3 and TRBJ1-5; possible D gene TRBD1, 6 bases. Material for sequencing was PBMCs. As DNA, the CDR3 is TGTGCCAGCAGCTTAGGCACAGGGCAGCCCCAGCATTTT. This gives the protein CASSLGTGQPQHF.